The 8 T cell receptor beta chains below all came from one sample that was sequenced in a study of blood T cell repertoires in COVID-19. Method: immunoSEQ multiplex PCR; TCRdb's copy keeps in-frame clones and lacks some. The table includes roughly 74,000 clones, about 83% detected once. Material: peripheral blood. The receptors come from a man in his 70s with acute or convalescent COVID-19.

The chain couples TRBV2 to TRBJ2-3, with 8 nucleotides matching TRBD1. The CDR3 is 15 amino acids. CDR1 is SNHLY and CDR2 is FYNNEI in the germline V gene. The V and J ends lost 8 bases and 1 base, in that order; junction bases with no gene match: 8. In nucleotides, the CDR3 is TGTGCCAGCGGGAGTGGACAGGGTCGCACAGATACGCAGTATTTT. As protein: CASGSGQGRTDTQYF. The full variable domain, with the rest looked up from reference TRBV2 and TRBJ2-3, is EPEVTQTPSHQVTQMGQEVILRCVPISNHLYFYWYRQILGQKVEFLVSFYNNEISEKSEIFDDQFSVERPDGSNFTLKIRSTKLEDSAMYFCASGSGQGRTDTQYFGPGTRLTVL.

In its sample, this clone ranks as medium-sized (0.01 to 0.1%). This chain joins TRBV12-3 or TRBV12-4 and TRBJ1-1, with TRBD1 as a possible D gene (6 bases). Trimming took off 6 bases at V and 5 bases at J, with 13 bases between the two ends. This CDR3 spans 13 amino acids. The chain's CDR3 is CASRQGVGTEAFF. The CDR3 nucleotides read TGTGCCAGCAGACAGGGTGTGGGGACTGAAGCTTTCTTT.

This chain connects TRBV11-2 to TRBJ2-4, with TRBD2 as a possible D gene (5 bases). CDR1 is SGHAT and CDR2 is FQNNGV in the germline V gene. The V gene lost 2 bases and the J gene lost 6 bases, with 11 bases spanning the gap. CDR3 size: 14 residues. CDR3 nucleotides: TGTGCCAGCAGCTTACGAGGGCTAGGAAACATTCAGTACTTC. Its protein product is CASSLRGLGNIQYF.

The V call is TRBV15, the J call TRBJ1-3, with 10 bases fitting TRBD1. CDR3 length equals 16 residues. V lost 3 bases, J lost 1 base, and 3 bases stayed unmatched. Looked up from germline, CDR1 is LNHNV and CDR2 is YYDKDF (reference sequence). This CDR3 is CATSRAGQGSGNTIYF. Written as DNA, the CDR3 is TGTGCCACCAGCAGGGCGGGACAGGGGTCTGGAAACACCATATATTTT. The full variable domain, its missing parts supplied by reference TRBV15 and TRBJ1-3, is DAMVIQNPRYQVTQFGKPVTLSCSQTLNHNVMYWYQQKSSQAPKLLFHYYDKDFNNEADTPDNFQSRRPNTSFCFLDIRSPGLGDTAMYLCATSRAGQGSGNTIYFGEGSWLTVV.

The chain couples TRBV5-4 to TRBJ2-3, with 7 bases identical to TRBD1. Trimming took 4 bases from V and 0 from J; bases not matched to a gene: 2. Germline CDR1 SGHNT, CDR2 YYREEE (reference sequence). The CDR3 runs to 14 residues. This CDR3 reads CASSRDSSTDTQYF. CDR3 DNA: TGTGCCAGCAGCCGGGACAGTAGCACAGATACGCAGTATTTT.

The chain uses TRBV7-8 and TRBJ2-6, with TRBD2 as a possible D gene (5 bases). Germline-derived CDR1 and CDR2 are SGHVS and FQNEAQ. The CDR3 extends over 14 amino acids. V was cut by 1 base and J by 9 bases, with 10 bases left in between. The CDR3 DNA reads as TGTGCCAGCAGCTTAGTAGGACTTCGCAACGTCCTGACTTTC. Protein: CASSLVGLRNVLTF.

The rearrangement uses TRBV5-1 and TRBJ1-4, with 7 bases fitting TRBD1. V was pared by 2 bases and J by 8 bases, with 3 bases of the junction left unmatched. This CDR3 is 13 amino acids long. Germline V gene lookup returns CDR1 SGHRS and CDR2 YFSETQ. As DNA, the CDR3 is TGCGCCAGCAGCTTCACAGGGGTAGAAAAACTGTTTTTT. Translated, it gives CASSFTGVEKLFF.

The chain's CDR3 is CASSSRDSSYEQYF. The CDR3 nucleotides are TGTGCCAGCAGCTCACGGGACAGCTCCTACGAGCAGTACTTC. The chain employs TRBV11-1 and TRBJ2-7; 7 nucleotides align to TRBD1. Germline-derived CDR1 and CDR2 are SGHAT and FQDESV (reference sequence). V shed 4 bases, J shed 0 bases, and the junction held 3 bases outside the gene matches. The CDR3 length is 14 residues.